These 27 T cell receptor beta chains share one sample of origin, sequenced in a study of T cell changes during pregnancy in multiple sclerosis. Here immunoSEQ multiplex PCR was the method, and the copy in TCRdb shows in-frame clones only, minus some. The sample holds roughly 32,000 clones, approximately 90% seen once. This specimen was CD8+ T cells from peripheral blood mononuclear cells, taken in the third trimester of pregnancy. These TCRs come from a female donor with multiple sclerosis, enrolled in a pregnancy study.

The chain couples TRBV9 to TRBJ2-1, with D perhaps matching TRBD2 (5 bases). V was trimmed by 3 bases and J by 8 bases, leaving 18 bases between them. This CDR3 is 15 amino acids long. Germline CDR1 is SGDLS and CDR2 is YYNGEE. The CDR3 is CASSAVPGQADEQFF. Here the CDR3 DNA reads TGTGCCAGCAGCGCCGTTCCGGGCCAAGCGGATGAGCAGTTCTTC.

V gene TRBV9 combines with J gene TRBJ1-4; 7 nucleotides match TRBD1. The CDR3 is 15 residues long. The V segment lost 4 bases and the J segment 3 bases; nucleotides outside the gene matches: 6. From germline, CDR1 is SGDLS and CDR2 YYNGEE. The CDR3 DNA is TGTGCCAGCAGCCTTCAAGACAGGGCTAATGAAAAACTGTTTTTT. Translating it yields CASSLQDRANEKLFF.

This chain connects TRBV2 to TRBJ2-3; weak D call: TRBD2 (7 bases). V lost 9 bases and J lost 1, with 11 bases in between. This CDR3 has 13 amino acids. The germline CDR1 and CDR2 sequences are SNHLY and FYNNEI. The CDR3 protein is CASSGGGTDTQYF. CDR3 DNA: TGTGCCAGTTCGGGGGGCGGCACAGATACGCAGTATTTT. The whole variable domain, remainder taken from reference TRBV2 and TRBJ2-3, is EPEVTQTPSHQVTQMGQEVILRCVPISNHLYFYWYRQILGQKVEFLVSFYNNEISEKSEIFDDQFSVERPDGSNFTLKIRSTKLEDSAMYFCASSGGGTDTQYFGPGTRLTVL.

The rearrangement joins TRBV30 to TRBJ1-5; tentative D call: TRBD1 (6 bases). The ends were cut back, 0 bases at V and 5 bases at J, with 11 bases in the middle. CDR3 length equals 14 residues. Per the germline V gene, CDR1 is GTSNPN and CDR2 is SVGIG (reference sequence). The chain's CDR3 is CAWSVSGAYQPQHF. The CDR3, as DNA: TGTGCCTGGAGTGTATCAGGGGCTTATCAGCCCCAGCATTTT.

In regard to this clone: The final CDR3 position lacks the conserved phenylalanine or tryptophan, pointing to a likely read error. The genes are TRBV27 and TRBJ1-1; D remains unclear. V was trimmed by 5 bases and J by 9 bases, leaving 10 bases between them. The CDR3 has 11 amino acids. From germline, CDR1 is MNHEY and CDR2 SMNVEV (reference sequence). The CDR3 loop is CASSLEGQAFL. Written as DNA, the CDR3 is TGTGCCAGCAGTCTGGAGGGCCAAGCTTTCCTT.

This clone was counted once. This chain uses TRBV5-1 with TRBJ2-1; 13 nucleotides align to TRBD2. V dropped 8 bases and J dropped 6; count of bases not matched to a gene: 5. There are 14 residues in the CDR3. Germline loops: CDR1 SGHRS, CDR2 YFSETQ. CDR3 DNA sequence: TGCGCCAGTCGTACTAGCGGGGGGGCCAATGAGCAGTTCTTC. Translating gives CASRTSGGANEQFF.

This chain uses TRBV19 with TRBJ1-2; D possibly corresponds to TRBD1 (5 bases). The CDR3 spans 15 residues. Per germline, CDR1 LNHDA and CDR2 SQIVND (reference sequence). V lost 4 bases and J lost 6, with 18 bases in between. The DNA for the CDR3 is TGTGCCAGTAGTAGATCAGCCTGGCAGGGCGATGGCTACACCTTC. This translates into CASSRSAWQGDGYTF.

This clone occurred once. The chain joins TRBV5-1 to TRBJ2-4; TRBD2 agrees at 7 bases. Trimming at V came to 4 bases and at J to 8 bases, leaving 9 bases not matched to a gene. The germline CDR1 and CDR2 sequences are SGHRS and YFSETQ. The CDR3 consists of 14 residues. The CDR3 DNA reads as TGCGCCAGCAGCCTCCGGCTAGCGGTGGACATTCAGTACTTC. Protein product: CASSLRLAVDIQYF.

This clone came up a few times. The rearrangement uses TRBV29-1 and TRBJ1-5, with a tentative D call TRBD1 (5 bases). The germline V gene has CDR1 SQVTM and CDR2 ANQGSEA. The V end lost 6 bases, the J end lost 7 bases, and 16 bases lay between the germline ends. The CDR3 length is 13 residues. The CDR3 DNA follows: TGCAGCGTGTACCTCAGGGAGGGCCAGCCCCAGCATTTT. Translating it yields CSVYLREGQPQHF.

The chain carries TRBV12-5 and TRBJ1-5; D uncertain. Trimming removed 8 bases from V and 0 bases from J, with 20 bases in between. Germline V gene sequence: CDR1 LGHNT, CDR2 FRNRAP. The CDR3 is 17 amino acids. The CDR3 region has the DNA TGTGCTAGTATGAAACGAGGAGTGATGGATAGCAATCAGCCCCAGCATTTT. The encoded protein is CASMKRGVMDSNQPQHF.

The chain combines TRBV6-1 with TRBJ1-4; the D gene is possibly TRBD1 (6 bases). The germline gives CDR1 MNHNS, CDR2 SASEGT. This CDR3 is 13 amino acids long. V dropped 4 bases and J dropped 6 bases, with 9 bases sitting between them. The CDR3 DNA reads TGTGCCAGCAGTGTGGACAGTTATGAAAAACTGTTTTTT. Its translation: CASSVDSYEKLFF.

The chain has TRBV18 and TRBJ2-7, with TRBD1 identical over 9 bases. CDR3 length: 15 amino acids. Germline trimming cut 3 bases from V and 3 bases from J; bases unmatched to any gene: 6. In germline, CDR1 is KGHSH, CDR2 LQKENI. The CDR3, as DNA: TGTGCCAGCTCACCCACAGGGGGCCCCATCTACGAGCAGTACTTC. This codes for CASSPTGGPIYEQYF.

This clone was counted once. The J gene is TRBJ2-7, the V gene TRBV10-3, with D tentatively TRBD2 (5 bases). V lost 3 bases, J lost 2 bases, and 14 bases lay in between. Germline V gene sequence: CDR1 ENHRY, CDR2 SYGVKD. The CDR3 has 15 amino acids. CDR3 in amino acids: CAISDLRSGTYEQYF. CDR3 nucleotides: TGTGCCATCAGTGATCTTAGAAGCGGTACCTACGAGCAGTACTTC.

This chain's CDR3 is CASSRQGWLFF. The CDR3 nucleotides are TGTGCCAGCAGCCGACAGGGATGGCTGTTTTTT. This chain connects TRBV9 to TRBJ2-2; the match to TRBD1 covers 7 bases. CDR3 size: 11 residues. V dropped 4 bases and J dropped 13; count of bases not matched to a gene: 4. CDR1 is SGDLS and CDR2 is YYNGEE in the germline V gene.

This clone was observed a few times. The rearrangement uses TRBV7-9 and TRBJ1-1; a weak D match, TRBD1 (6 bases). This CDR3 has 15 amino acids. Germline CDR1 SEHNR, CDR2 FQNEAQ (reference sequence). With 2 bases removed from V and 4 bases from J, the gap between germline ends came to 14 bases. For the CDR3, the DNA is TGTGCCAGCAGCTTAATTCCAGGGGTAGTCACTGAAGCTTTCTTT. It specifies CASSLIPGVVTEAFF.

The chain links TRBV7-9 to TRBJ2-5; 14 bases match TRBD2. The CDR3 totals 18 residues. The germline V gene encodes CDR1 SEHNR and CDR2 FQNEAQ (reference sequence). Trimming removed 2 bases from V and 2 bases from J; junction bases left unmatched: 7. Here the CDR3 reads CASSLMGLAGVIQETQYF. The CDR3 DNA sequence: TGTGCCAGCAGCTTAATGGGACTAGCGGGGGTTATTCAAGAGACCCAGTACTTC.

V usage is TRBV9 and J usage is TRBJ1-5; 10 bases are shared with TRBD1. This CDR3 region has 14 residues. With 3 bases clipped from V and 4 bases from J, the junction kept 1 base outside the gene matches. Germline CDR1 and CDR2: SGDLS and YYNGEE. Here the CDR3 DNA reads TGTGCCAGCAGCGCGGGACAGGGGAATCAGCCCCAGCATTTT. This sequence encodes CASSAGQGNQPQHF.

CDR3: CASSLGLTGGQEDTQYF. Here the CDR3 DNA reads TGTGCCAGCAGCTTAGGCCTGACGGGGGGCCAGGAAGATACGCAGTATTTT. The rearrangement uses TRBV13 and TRBJ2-3, with D possibly TRBD2 on 7 matching bases. This CDR3 region has 17 residues. Germline CDR1 reads PRHDT; CDR2 reads FYEKMQ (reference sequence). V lost 0 bases, J lost 5 bases, and 18 bases lay in between.

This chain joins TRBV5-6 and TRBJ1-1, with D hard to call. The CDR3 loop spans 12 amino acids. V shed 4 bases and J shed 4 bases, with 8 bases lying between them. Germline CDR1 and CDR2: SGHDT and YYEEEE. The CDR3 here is CASSRGGTEAFF. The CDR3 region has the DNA TGTGCCAGCAGCCGGGGTGGCACTGAAGCTTTCTTT. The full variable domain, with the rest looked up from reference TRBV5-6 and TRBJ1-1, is DAGVTQSPTHLIKTRGQQVTLRCSPKSGHDTVSWYQQALGQGPQFIFQYYEEEERQRGNFPDRFSGHQFPNYSSELNVNALLLGDSALYLCASSRGGTEAFFGQGTRLTVV.

The CDR3 DNA follows: TGTGCCAGCAACCCAGACTACGAGCAGTACTTC. It encodes CASNPDYEQYF. The J gene is TRBJ2-5, the V gene TRBV2; D call uncertain. The J call may be in error: the DNA end matches TRBJ2-7 better. The CDR3 covers 11 residues. Germline CDR1 and CDR2: SNHLY and FYNNEI.

CDR3 nucleotides: TGTGCCAGCAGCTTAAAAGGGCTAGCCCCCGGGGAGCTGTTTTTT. Its translation is CASSLKGLAPGELFF. This chain uses TRBV7-3 with TRBJ2-2; D possibly corresponds to TRBD2 (5 bases). The CDR3 covers 15 residues. The V gene's germline CDR1 is SGHTA and CDR2 FQGTGA. V dropped 1 base and J dropped 6 bases, with 12 bases sitting between them.

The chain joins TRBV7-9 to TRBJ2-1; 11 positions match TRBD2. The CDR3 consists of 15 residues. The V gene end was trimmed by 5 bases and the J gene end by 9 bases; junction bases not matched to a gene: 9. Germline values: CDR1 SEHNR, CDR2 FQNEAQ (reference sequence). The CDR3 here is CASSPHSGGAGEQFF. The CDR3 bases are TGTGCCAGCAGCCCCCATAGCGGGGGGGCGGGTGAGCAGTTCTTC.

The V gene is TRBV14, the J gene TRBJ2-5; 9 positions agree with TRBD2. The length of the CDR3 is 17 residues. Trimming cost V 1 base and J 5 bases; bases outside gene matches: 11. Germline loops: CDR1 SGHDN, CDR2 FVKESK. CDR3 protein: CASSQGAGLAGLETQYF. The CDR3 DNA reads TGTGCCAGCAGCCAAGGGGCTGGGCTAGCGGGGTTGGAGACCCAGTACTTC.

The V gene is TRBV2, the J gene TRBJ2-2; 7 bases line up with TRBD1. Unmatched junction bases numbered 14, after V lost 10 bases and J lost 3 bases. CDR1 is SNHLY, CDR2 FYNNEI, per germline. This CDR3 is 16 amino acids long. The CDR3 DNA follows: TGTGCCACCGAACTACTAGACAGGGTGGACACCGGGGAGCTGTTTTTT. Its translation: CATELLDRVDTGELFF.

CDR3 protein: CASSGQQQETQYF. The CDR3 region has the DNA TGTGCCAGCAGTGGACAGCAGCAAGAGACCCAGTACTTC. The chain joins TRBV25-1 to TRBJ2-5; D is possibly TRBD1 (5 bases). The germline gives CDR1 MGHDK, CDR2 SYGVNS. There are 13 residues in the CDR3. The V end lost 4 bases, the J end lost 2 bases, and 8 bases lay between the germline ends.

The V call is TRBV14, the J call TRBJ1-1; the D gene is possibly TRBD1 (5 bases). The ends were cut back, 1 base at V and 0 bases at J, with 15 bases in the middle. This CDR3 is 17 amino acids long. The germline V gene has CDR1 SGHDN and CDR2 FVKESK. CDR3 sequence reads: CASSQVRGLYLNTEAFF. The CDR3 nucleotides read TGTGCCAGCAGCCAAGTTAGGGGTCTCTACCTGAACACTGAAGCTTTCTTT. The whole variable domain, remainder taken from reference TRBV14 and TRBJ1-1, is EAGVTQFPSHSVIEKGQTVTLRCDPISGHDNLYWYRRVMGKEIKFLLHFVKESKQDESGMPNNRFLAERTGGTYSTLKVQPAELEDSGVYFCASSQVRGLYLNTEAFFGQGTRLTVV.

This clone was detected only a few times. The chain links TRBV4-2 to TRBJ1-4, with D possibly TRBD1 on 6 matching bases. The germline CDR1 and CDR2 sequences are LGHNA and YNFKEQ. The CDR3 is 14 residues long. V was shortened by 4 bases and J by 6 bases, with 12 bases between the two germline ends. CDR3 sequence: CASSLTGHDEKLFF. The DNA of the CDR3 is TGTGCCAGCAGCCTGACGGGACATGATGAAAAACTGTTTTTT.